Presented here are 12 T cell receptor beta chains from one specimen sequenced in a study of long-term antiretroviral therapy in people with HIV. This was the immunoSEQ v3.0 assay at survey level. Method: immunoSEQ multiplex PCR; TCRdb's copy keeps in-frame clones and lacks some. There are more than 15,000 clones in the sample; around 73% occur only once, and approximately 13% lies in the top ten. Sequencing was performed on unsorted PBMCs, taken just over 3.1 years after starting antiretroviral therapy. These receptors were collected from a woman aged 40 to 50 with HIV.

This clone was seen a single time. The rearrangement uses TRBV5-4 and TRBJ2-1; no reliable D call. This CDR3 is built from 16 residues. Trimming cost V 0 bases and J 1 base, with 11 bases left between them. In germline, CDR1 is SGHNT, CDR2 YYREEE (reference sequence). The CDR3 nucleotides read TGTGCCAGCAGCTTGGCCCCTATCTCTTCCTACAATGAGCAGTTCTTC. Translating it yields CASSLAPISSYNEQFF.

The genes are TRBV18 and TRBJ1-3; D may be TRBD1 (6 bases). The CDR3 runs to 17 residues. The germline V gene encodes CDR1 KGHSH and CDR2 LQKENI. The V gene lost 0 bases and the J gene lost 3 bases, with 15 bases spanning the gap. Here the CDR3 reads CASSPPNRALNGNTIYF. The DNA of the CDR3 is TGTGCCAGCTCACCACCCAACAGGGCCCTTAATGGAAACACCATATATTTT.

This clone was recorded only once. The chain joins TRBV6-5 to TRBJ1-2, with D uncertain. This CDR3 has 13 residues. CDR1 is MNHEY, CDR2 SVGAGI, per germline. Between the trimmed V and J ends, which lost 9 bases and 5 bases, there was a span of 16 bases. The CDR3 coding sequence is TGTGCCAGACTGAAAAGACGGAAGTATGGCTACACCTTC. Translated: CARLKRRKYGYTF.

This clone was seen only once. The CDR3, as DNA: TGTGCCAGCAGTTACGGGACAGGGTTTCGGGCGGGCAATCAGCCCCAGCATTTT. Its protein product is CASSYGTGFRAGNQPQHF. J is TRBJ1-5 and V is TRBV7-8, with 9 bases identical to TRBD1. The CDR3 is 18 residues long. V lost 6 bases, J lost 2 bases, and 14 bases stayed unmatched. Germline V lookup: CDR1 SGHVS, CDR2 FQNEAQ.

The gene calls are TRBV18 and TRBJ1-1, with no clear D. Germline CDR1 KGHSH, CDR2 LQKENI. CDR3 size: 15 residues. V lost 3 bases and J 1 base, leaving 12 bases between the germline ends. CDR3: CASSPKFDSNTEAFF. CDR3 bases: TGTGCCAGCTCACCGAAGTTTGACTCGAACACTGAAGCTTTCTTT.

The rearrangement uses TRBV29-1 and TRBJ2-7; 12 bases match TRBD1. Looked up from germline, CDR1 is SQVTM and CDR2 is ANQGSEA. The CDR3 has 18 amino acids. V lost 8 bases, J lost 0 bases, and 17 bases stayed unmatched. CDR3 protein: CSYTNPGTGGASSYEQYF. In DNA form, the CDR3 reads TGCAGCTACACGAACCCCGGGACAGGGGGCGCGAGCTCCTACGAGCAGTACTTC.

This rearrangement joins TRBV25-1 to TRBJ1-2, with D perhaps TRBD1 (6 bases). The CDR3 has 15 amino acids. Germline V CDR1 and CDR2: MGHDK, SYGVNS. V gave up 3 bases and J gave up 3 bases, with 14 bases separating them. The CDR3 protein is CASSDVGQGHYGYTF. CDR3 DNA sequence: TGTGCCAGCAGTGATGTCGGGCAGGGGCACTATGGCTACACCTTC.

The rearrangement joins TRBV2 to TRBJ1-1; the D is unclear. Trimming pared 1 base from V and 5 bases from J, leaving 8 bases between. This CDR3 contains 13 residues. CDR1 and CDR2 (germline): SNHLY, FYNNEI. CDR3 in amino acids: CASSEDGRTEAFF. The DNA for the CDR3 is TGTGCCAGCAGTGAAGACGGTAGAACTGAAGCTTTCTTT.

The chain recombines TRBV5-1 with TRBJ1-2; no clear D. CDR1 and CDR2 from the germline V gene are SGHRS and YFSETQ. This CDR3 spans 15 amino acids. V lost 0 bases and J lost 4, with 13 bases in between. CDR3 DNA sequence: TGCGCCAGCAGCTTGGGCGACGGGAGTGCCTATGGCTACACCTTC. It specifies CASSLGDGSAYGYTF.

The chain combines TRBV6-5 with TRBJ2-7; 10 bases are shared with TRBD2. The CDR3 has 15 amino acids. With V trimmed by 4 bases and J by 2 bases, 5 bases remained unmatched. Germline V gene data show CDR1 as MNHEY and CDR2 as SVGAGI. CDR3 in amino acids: CASSSLAGVTYEQYF. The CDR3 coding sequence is TGTGCCAGCAGTTCTCTAGCGGGGGTTACCTACGAGCAGTACTTC.

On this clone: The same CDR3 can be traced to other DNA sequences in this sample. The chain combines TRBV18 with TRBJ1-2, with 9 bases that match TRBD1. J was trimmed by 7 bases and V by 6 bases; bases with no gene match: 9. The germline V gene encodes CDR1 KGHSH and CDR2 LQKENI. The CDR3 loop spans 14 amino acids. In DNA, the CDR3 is TGTGCCAGCTCTCCCGGGACAGGGAGGGGTGGCTACACCTTC. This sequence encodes CASSPGTGRGGYTF.

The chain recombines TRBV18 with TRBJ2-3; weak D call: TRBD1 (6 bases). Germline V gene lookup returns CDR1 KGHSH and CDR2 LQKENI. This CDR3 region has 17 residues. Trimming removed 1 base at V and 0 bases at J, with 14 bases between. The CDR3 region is CASSPLVGRGSTDTQYF. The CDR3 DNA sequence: TGTGCCAGCTCACCACTCGTCGGCAGGGGAAGCACAGATACGCAGTATTTT.